These 21 T cell receptor beta chains were sequenced from one sample in a study of shared clonotypes between healthy human individuals. Clones were read by immunoSEQ multiplex PCR, and TCRdb kept only the in-frame ones, dropping some. Of about 2.5 million clones in the sample, around 92% were seen once. Material for sequencing was naive CD4+ T cells from PBMCs. Specified subset: CD45RA+ positively selected. The source of these receptors is a man aged 18 to 30 in good health. Some clones in this sample may be carry-over from other donors' samples.

The genes are TRBV7-2 and TRBJ2-1; 10 bases map to TRBD2. The germline CDR1 and CDR2 sequences are SGHTA and FQGNSA. This CDR3 spans 17 amino acids. V was pared by 5 bases and J by 4 bases, with 11 bases of the junction left unmatched. This chain's CDR3 is CASSVRPGTSEYNEQFF. In nucleotides, the CDR3 is TGTGCCAGCAGCGTAAGACCCGGGACTAGCGAGTACAATGAGCAGTTCTTC.

This clone was seen a single time. The chain uses TRBV5-1 and TRBJ1-2; 7 positions match TRBD1. Germline loops: CDR1 SGHRS, CDR2 YFSETQ. This CDR3 is 13 amino acids long. With 7 bases clipped from V and 4 bases from J, the junction kept 7 bases outside the gene matches. CDR3 nucleotides: TGCGCCAGCGCCATCGACAGGGCCTATGGCTACACCTTC. Its translation is CASAIDRAYGYTF.

As regards this clone: The sample has other DNA sequences that encode this CDR3 too. The V and J genes are TRBV27 and TRBJ1-5; 7 nucleotides align to TRBD1. Germline V gene sequence: CDR1 MNHEY, CDR2 SMNVEV (reference sequence). V was pared by 3 bases and J by 6 bases, with 5 bases of the junction left unmatched. The CDR3 spans 14 residues. CDR3 nucleotide sequence: TGTGCCAGCAGTTTGGACAGGATCGGTCAGCCCCAGCATTTT. Protein product: CASSLDRIGQPQHF.

CDR3 DNA sequence: TGCGCCAGCAGCTTGGGCGACAGACCCCATCAGCCCCAGCATTTT. It codes for CASSLGDRPHQPQHF. The rearrangement joins TRBV5-1 to TRBJ1-5; D might be TRBD1 (5 bases). The ends were cut back, 0 bases at V and 5 bases at J, with 12 bases in the middle. The V gene's germline CDR1 is SGHRS and CDR2 YFSETQ. The length of the CDR3 is 15 residues.

The chain employs TRBV30 and TRBJ2-5; D is uncertain. Gene TRBJ2-7 matches the end of the DNA better, so the J call may be wrong. The germline gives CDR1 GTSNPN, CDR2 SVGIG (reference sequence). The CDR3 has 12 amino acids. CDR3 amino acids: CAWKPLRSEQYF. CDR3 in DNA: TGTGCCTGGAAGCCCCTTCGTTCCGAGCAGTACTTC.

This chain connects TRBV29-1 to TRBJ2-7; TRBD2 aligns across 8 bases. The CDR3 is made up of 14 amino acids. J was trimmed by 1 base and V by 7 bases; bases with no gene match: 9. Germline CDR1 SQVTM, CDR2 ANQGSEA. The DNA of the CDR3 is TGCAGCGCCCAAGCGGGAGTAGGGTCCTACGAGCAGTACTTC. Translated, it gives CSAQAGVGSYEQYF.

V and J are TRBV5-1 and TRBJ2-1; 13 nucleotides align to TRBD2. The junction had 3 bases not matched to a gene; V was cut back by 4 bases and J by 5 bases. Germline CDR1 SGHRS, CDR2 YFSETQ. This CDR3 is 15 amino acids long. CDR3 amino acids: CASSVGLAGDNEQFF. The CDR3 nucleotides are TGCGCCAGCAGCGTAGGACTAGCGGGGGACAATGAGCAGTTCTTC.

V usage is TRBV28 and J usage is TRBJ2-1, with 7 bases matching TRBD2. Germline lookup yields CDR1 MDHEN and CDR2 SYDVKM. This CDR3 is 13 amino acids long. The CDR3 sequence is CATTGGSYNEQFF. CDR3 in DNA: TGTGCTACCACGGGAGGCTCCTACAATGAGCAGTTCTTC.

This clone was recorded only once. V gene TRBV7-6 combines with J gene TRBJ1-3; D is ambiguous. Germline CDR1 SGHVS, CDR2 FNYEAQ. The CDR3 is 13 residues long. Trimming stripped 5 bases from V and 2 bases from J, with 7 bases between. The CDR3 region is CASSLPAGNTIYF. For the CDR3, the DNA is TGTGCCAGCAGCCTCCCTGCTGGAAACACCATATATTTT.

The rearrangement joins TRBV28 to TRBJ2-7; perhaps TRBD1 as D (6 bases). The CDR3 spans 14 residues. Trimming stripped 5 bases from V and 3 bases from J, with 14 bases between. CDR1 is MDHEN, CDR2 SYDVKM, per germline. Here the CDR3 reads CASSEDSGVYEQYF. The CDR3 nucleotides are TGTGCCAGCAGTGAGGACAGTGGGGTCTACGAGCAGTACTTC. The entire variable domain, with the rest obtained from reference TRBV28 and TRBJ2-7, is as follows: DVKVTQSSRYLVKRTGEKVFLECVQDMDHENMFWYRQDPGLGLRLIYFSYDVKMKEKGDIPEGYSVSREKKERFSLILESASTNQTSMYLCASSEDSGVYEQYFGPGTRLTVT.

The chain links TRBV5-1 to TRBJ2-4; no reliable D call. With 0 bases removed from V and 15 bases from J, the gap between germline ends came to 16 bases. Germline V CDR1 and CDR2: SGHRS, YFSETQ. CDR3 length: 13 amino acids. In nucleotides, the CDR3 is TGCGCCAGCAGCTTGGACGCGAAAGGATTCAGGTACTTC. As protein: CASSLDAKGFRYF.

The chain carries TRBV5-1 and TRBJ2-4; no definite D call. Germline assignment: CDR1 SGHRS and CDR2 YFSETQ. V was trimmed by 0 bases and J by 0 bases, leaving 16 bases between them. The CDR3 spans 18 residues. The CDR3 DNA reads TGCGCCAGCAGCTTGGGGCAGATACACCTTTTAGCCAAAAACATTCAGTACTTC. This codes for CASSLGQIHLLAKNIQYF.

The CDR3 here is CASSDQGPSGNTIYF. The DNA for the CDR3 is TGTGCCAGCAGTGATCAGGGTCCCTCTGGAAACACCATATATTTT. V gene TRBV25-1 combines with J gene TRBJ1-3; a weak D match, TRBD1 (5 bases). The CDR3 covers 15 residues. Germline V CDR1 and CDR2: MGHDK, SYGVNS. V lost 3 bases and J lost 0, with 9 bases in between.

V gene TRBV6-1 combines with J gene TRBJ1-2; D uncertain. Germline V CDR1 and CDR2: MNHNS, SASEGT. There are 15 residues in the CDR3. The V and J ends lost 4 bases and 2 bases respectively, with 14 bases between them. The CDR3 region is CASSGRTEINYGYTF. CDR3 DNA: TGTGCCAGCAGTGGCCGGACGGAGATAAACTATGGCTACACCTTC.

The chain carries TRBV6-1 and TRBJ1-5, with D possibly matching TRBD1 (5 bases). V was pared by 2 bases and J by 5 bases, with 10 bases between. The CDR3 spans 14 residues. The germline V gene encodes CDR1 MNHNS and CDR2 SASEGT. CDR3 sequence reads: CASSESGLDQPQHF. DNA for the CDR3: TGTGCCAGCAGTGAATCAGGGCTAGATCAGCCCCAGCATTTT.

V is TRBV5-8 and J is TRBJ2-1, with unresolved D. The CDR3 is 16 amino acids. With 7 bases removed from V and 0 bases from J, the gap between germline ends came to 17 bases. The germline gives CDR1 SGHTS, CDR2 YDEGEE. The CDR3 here is CASGVLRRSSYNEQFF. DNA for the CDR3: TGTGCCAGCGGGGTCTTGAGAAGGAGCTCCTACAATGAGCAGTTCTTC.

The chain recombines TRBV29-1 with TRBJ2-1; tentative D call: TRBD2 (6 bases). CDR1 SQVTM and CDR2 ANQGSEA come from the germline V gene. The CDR3 runs to 14 residues. The V gene lost 1 base and the J gene lost 3 bases, with 10 bases spanning the gap. CDR3 residues: CSVEGGTHYNEQFF. CDR3 in DNA: TGCAGCGTTGAAGGCGGGACCCACTACAATGAGCAGTTCTTC.

Turning to this clone: The same CDR3 is also encoded by other DNA sequences in this sample. V is TRBV28 and J is TRBJ2-1, with unresolved D. Trimming cost V 2 bases and J 4 bases, with 3 bases left between them. The CDR3 length is 12 residues. The germline V gene has CDR1 MDHEN and CDR2 SYDVKM. The CDR3 is CASSLQYNEQFF. As DNA, the CDR3 is TGTGCCAGCAGTTTACAGTACAATGAGCAGTTCTTC.

The CDR3 DNA reads TGTGCCAGCAGCCCGACCCTAGGGACTAGCGGGGGGAACACCGGGGAGCTGTTTTTT. Translation gives CASSPTLGTSGGNTGELFF. The V call is TRBV7-2, the J call TRBJ2-2; 14 bases align to TRBD2. CDR3 length equals 19 residues. CDR1 and CDR2 (germline): SGHTA, FQGNSA. The trim removed 5 bases at V and 1 base at J, leaving 9 bases unmatched.

The chain links TRBV29-1 to TRBJ2-3; TRBD1 aligns across 8 bases. Germline V gene sequence: CDR1 SQVTM, CDR2 ANQGSEA. Trimming took 5 bases from V and 2 from J; bases not matched to a gene: 3. The CDR3 is 13 amino acids. Here the CDR3 DNA reads TGCAGCGTTAACAGGGGGGCCACAGATACGCAGTATTTT. This gives the protein CSVNRGATDTQYF.

The rearrangement uses TRBV29-1 and TRBJ1-4, with D maybe TRBD1 (5 bases). Trimming pared 6 bases from V and 5 bases from J, leaving 13 bases between. CDR1 and CDR2 (germline): SQVTM, ANQGSEA. The CDR3 is 13 residues long. Here the CDR3 reads CSVMDGGNEKLFF. The CDR3 DNA follows: TGCAGCGTCATGGACGGGGGAAATGAAAAACTGTTTTTT.